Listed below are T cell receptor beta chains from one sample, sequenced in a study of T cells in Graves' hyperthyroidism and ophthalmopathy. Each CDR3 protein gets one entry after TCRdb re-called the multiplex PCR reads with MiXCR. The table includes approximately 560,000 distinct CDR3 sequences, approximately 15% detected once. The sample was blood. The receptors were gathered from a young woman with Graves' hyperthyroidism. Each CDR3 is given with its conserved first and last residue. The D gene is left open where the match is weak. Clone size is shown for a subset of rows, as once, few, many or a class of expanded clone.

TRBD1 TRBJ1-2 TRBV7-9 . TGTGCCAGCACCGACTCCGGGACAGGGATGGGCTACACCTTC CASTDSGTGMGYTF
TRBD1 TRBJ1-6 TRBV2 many TGTGCCAGCAGTGGACAGGGGGAGAATTCACCCCTCCACTTT CASSGQGENSPLHF
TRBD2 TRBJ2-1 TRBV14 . TGTGCCAGCAGCCAAGATTGGACTAGCGGGAGGTACAATGAGCAGTTCTTC CASSQDWTSGRYNEQFF
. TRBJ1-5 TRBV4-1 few TGCGCCAGCAGCCAAGAATCGGGGCGGCTCAATCAGCCCCAGCATTTT CASSQESGRLNQPQHF
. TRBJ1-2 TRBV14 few TGTGCCAGCAGCCCCTTTCCGGACCGGCCGACGATTCGTTCTGACGGCTACACCTTC CASSPFPDRPTIRSDGYTF
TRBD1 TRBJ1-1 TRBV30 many TGTGCCTGGGGCAGGGGGCGCGTCACTGAAGCTTTCTTT CAWGRGRVTEAFF
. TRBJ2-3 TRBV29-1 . TGCAGCGTTGGTCTTGGGGAATTGTCCACAGGTACGCAGTATTTT CSVGLGELSTGTQYF
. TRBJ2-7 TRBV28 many TGTGCCAGCAGTCCGGGACAATCCTACGAGCAGTACTTC CASSPGQSYEQYF
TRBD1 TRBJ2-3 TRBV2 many TGTGCCAGCAGTGACCAGGGGGGCACAGATACGCAGTATTTT CASSDQGGTDTQYF
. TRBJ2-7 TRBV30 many TGTGCCTGGAGTCGGATTGCCTACGAGCAGTACTTC CAWSRIAYEQYF
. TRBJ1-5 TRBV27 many TGTGCCAGCAGCTTGGGGGTTAGTCAGCCCCAGCATTTT CASSLGVSQPQHF
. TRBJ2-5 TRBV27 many TGTGCCAGCAGTCCCGATAAGCAAGAGACCCAGTACTTC CASSPDKQETQYF
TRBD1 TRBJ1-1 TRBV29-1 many TGCAGCGCCGGACAGGGGGCCGGATCGACTGAAGCTTTCTTT CSAGQGAGSTEAFF
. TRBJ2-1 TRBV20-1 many TGCAGTGCTCTCCTCGGGGCGGGGACCTACAATGAGCAGTTCTTC CSALLGAGTYNEQFF
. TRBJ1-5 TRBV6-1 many TGTGCCAGCAGTGGCGGGGGCAATCAGCCCCAGCATTTT CASSGGGNQPQHF
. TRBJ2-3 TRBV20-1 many TGCAGTGCCATGGGACTGACCCCCATGGATACGCAGTATTTT CSAMGLTPMDTQYF
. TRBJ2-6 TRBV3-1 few TGTGCCAGCAGCCAAGGACCTGGATCTGGGGCCAACGTCCTGACTTTC CASSQGPGSGANVLTF
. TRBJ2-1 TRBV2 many TGTGCCAGCAGAAACGACCTCAGATCTTCCAATGAGCAGTTCTTC CASRNDLRSSNEQFF
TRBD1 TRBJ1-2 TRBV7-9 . TGTGCCAGCAGCCCGGACAGGGAGAACTATGGCTACACCTTC CASSPDRENYGYTF
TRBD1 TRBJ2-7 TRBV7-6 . TGTGCCAGCAGCCCCAGGGGGACAGGGGGCTGGTACGAGCAGTACTTC CASSPRGTGGWYEQYF
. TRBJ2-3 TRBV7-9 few TGTGCCAGCAGCTTAGCGCCTGACACTAGCACAGATACGCAGTATTTT CASSLAPDTSTDTQYF
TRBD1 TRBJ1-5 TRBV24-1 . TGTGCCACCAGTGATAGCCGGGACAGAAATCAGCCCCAGCATTTT CATSDSRDRNQPQHF
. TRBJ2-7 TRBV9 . TGTGCCAGCAGCGCCGGCGCAACCTGGACAGCCCGTTCATACGAGCAGCACTTC CASSAGATWTARSYEQHF
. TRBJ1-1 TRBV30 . TGTGCCCATAACCGGGGGGACACTGAAGCTTTCTTT CAHNRGDTEAFF
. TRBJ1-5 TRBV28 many TGTGCCAGCAGCCAAGGGACACCGGGGAATCGGCCCCAGCATTTT CASSQGTPGNRPQHF
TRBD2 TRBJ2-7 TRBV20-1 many TGCAGTGCTAGAGTTAGCGGGAGTTTCTACGAGCAGTACTTC CSARVSGSFYEQYF
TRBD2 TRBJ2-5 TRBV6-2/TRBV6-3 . TGTGCCGTGGAGACTAGCGGGGAGACCCAGTACTTC CAVETSGETQYF
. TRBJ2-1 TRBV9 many TGTGCCAGCAGCGTAGGCGTAACCTACAATGAGCAGTTCTTC CASSVGVTYNEQFF
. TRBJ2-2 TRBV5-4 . TGTGCCAGCAGCTTGAAGGGGCGGAACACCGGGGAGCTGTTTTTT CASSLKGRNTGELFF